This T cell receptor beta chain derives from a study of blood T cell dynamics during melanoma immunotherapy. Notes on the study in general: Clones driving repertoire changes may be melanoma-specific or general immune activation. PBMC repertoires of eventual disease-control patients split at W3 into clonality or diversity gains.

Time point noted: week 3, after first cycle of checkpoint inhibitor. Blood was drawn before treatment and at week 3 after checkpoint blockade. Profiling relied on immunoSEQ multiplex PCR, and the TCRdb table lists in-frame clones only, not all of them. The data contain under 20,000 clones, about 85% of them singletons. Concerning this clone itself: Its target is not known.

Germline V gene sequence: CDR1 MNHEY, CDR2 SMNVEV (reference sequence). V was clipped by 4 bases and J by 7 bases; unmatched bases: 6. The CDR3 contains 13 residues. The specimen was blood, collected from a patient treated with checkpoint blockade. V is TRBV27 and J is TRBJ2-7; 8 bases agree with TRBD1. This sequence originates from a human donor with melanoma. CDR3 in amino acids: CASSWPGGREQYF. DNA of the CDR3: TGTGCCAGCAGTTGGCCAGGGGGCAGGGAGCAGTACTTC.